This TCR beta chain was sequenced for a study of T cell repertoires and Cas9 in healthy adults. Sequencing used immunoSEQ multiplex PCR; TCRdb keeps in-frame clones, though not all of them. The sample yields approximately 21,000 clones, roughly 90% seen once. Germline V gene lookup returns CDR1 SGHRS and CDR2 YFSETQ. V gave up 0 bases and J gave up 1 base, with 10 bases separating them. The CDR3 extends over 15 amino acids. The rearrangement links TRBV5-1 to TRBJ2-5; the D gene could be TRBD1 or TRBD2 (5 bases each). The sequence was collected from a human donor in good health. Sequencing was carried out using CD4+ effector T cells (CD127+, CD25-, CD137-, CD154-) from PBMCs; culture status not recorded. CDR3 coding DNA: TGCGCCAGCAGCTTGGCTGGGGCGGGCCAAGAGACCCAGTACTTC. It translates to CASSLAGAGQETQYF.